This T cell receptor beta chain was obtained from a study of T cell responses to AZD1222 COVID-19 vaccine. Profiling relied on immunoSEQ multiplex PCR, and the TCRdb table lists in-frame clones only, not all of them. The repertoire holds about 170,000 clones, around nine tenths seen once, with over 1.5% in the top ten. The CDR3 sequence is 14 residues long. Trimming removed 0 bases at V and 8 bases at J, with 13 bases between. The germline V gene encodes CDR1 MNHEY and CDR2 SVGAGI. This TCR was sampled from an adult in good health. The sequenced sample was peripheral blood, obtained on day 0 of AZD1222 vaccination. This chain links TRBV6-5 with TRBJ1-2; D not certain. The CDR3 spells CASSYSTSLGGYTF. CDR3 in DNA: TGTGCCAGCAGTTACTCGACCTCCTTGGGAGGCTACACCTTC.